The 5 T cell receptor beta chains below all came from one sample that was sequenced in a study of T cells after yellow fever vaccination. MiXCR, run by TCRdb on the 5' RACE reads, gives a single entry per CDR3 protein. The sample has about 200,000 distinct CDR3 sequences, about 3% seen once. The sample in question was CD4+ T cells sorted from PBMCs, obtained 10 days after the yellow fever booster vaccination. All receptors derive from a man between 18 and 29 years old who received the YFV17D yellow fever vaccine.

This clonotype was seen a few times. The chain is built from TRBV11-2 and TRBJ2-7, with TRBD1 identical over 8 bases. Germline CDR1 reads SGHAT; CDR2 reads FQNNGV. V shed 6 bases, J shed 7 bases, and the junction held 11 bases outside the gene matches. The CDR3 is made up of 14 amino acids. In DNA, the CDR3 is TGTGCCAGCAGGGACAGGGCAGGGGCTACGGAGCAGTACGTC. This encodes CASRDRAGATEQYV.

This clonotype was found a few times. This CDR3 reads CSVEGTGLSVEAFF. CDR3 DNA sequence: TGCAGCGTTGAAGGGACAGGGTTATCTGTGGAAGCTTTCTTT. The chain links TRBV29-1 to TRBJ1-1; 8 bases agree with TRBD1. CDR1 SQVTM and CDR2 ANQGSEA come from the germline V gene. Germline trimming cut 1 base from V and 8 bases from J; bases unmatched to any gene: 9. The CDR3 length is 14 residues.

This clonotype was seen at least ten times. The chain employs TRBV7-2 and TRBJ1-6, with D unresolved. CDR3 length: 15 residues. Germline-derived CDR1 and CDR2 are SGHTA and FQGNSA. Trimming removed 5 bases at V and 8 bases at J, with 16 bases between. Here the CDR3 reads CASSQTTHSYSPLHF. The CDR3 region has the DNA TGTGCCAGCAGCCAGACGACGCATAGTTATTCACCCCTCCACTTT.

The chain employs TRBV25-1 and TRBJ2-3, with D possibly TRBD2 on 7 matching bases. The germline V gene encodes CDR1 MGHDK and CDR2 SYGVNS. CDR3 size: 16 residues. Trimming took 3 bases from V and 0 from J, leaving 13 bases between them. CDR3 protein: CASSDDGGPSTDTQYF. The CDR3 DNA reads as TGTGCCAGCAGTGACGACGGGGGGCCTAGCACAGATACGCAGTATTTT.

This clonotype was observed a few times. This chain connects TRBV2 to TRBJ1-1, with unresolved D. Trimming took off 7 bases at V and 1 base at J, with 10 bases between the two ends. The CDR3 runs to 13 residues. Germline CDR1 and CDR2: SNHLY and FYNNEI. CDR3 bases: TGTGCCAGCAAATTGACTGCGAACACTGAAGCTTTCTTT. Its translation is CASKLTANTEAFF.